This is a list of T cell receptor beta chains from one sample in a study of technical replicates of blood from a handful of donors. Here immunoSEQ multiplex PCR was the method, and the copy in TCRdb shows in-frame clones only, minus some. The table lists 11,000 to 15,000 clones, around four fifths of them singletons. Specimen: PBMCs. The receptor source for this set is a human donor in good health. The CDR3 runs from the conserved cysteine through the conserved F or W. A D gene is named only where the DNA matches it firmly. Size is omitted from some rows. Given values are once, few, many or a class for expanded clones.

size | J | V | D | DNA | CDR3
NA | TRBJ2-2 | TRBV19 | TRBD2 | TGTGCCAGTAGGAGCGGGAGGCGCACCGGGGAGCTGTTTTTT | CASRSGRRTGELFF
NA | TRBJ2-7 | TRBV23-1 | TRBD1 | TGCGCCAGCAGGACAGGGGGCTACGAGCAGTACTTC | CASRTGGYEQYF
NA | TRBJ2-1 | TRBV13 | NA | TGTGCCAGCAGCTCGCCGGCCGGGACTTTCCGGAGGGAGCAGTTCTTC | CASSSPAGTFRREQFF
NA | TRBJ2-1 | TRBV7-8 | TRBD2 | TGTGCCAGCAGCCCCGTGGGACTAGCGGGAATAAGTGAGCAGTTCTTC | CASSPVGLAGISEQFF
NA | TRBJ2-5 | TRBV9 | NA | TGTGCCAGCAGCGTAACACAACAAGAGACCCAGTACTTC | CASSVTQQETQYF
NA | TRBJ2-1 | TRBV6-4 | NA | TGTGCCAGCAGTGAGGGGCAACGGAGTGAGCAGTTCTTC | CASSEGQRSEQFF
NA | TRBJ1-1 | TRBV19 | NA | TGTGCCAGTAGTCTCGTACAGGGGAACACTGAAGCTTTCTTT | CASSLVQGNTEAFF
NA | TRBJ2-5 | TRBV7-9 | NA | TGTGCCAGCAGCAGCTACGGGAGTGGGGAGACCCAGTACTTC | CASSSYGSGETQYF
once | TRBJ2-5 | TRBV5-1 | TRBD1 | TGCGCCAGCAGCCCCGGGACAGGGGGGCAAGAGACCCAGTACTTC | CASSPGTGGQETQYF
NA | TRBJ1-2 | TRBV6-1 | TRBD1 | TGTGCCAGCATCCCCGGGACAGGGGTAGATGGCTACACCTTC | CASIPGTGVDGYTF
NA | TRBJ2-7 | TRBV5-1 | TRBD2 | TGCGCCAGCAGCTCCCTAGCGGGAGTGGGGGGGGGTGAGCAGTACTTC | CASSSLAGVGGGEQYF